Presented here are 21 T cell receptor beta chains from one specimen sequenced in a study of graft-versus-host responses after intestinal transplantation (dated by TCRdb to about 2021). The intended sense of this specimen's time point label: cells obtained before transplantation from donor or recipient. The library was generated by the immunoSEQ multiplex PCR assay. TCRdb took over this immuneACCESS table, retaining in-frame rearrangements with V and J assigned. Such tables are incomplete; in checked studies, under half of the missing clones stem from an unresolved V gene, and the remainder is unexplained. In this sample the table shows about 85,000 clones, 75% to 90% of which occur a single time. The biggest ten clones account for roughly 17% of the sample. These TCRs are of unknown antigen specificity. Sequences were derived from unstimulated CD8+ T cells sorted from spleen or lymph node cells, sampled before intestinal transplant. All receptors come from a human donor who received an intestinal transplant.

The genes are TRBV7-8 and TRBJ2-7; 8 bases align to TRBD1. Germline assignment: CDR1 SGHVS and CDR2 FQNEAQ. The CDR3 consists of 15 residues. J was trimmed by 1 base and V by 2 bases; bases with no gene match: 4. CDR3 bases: TGTGCCAGCAGCTTATCGGGACAGGAATCCTACGAGCAGTACTTC. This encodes CASSLSGQESYEQYF.

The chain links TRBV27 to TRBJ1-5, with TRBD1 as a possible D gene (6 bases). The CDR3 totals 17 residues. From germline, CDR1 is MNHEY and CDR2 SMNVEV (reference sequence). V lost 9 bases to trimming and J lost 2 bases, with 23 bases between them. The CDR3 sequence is CASPSTGKQWGNQPQHF. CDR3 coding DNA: TGTGCCAGTCCTTCAACAGGGAAACAGTGGGGCAATCAGCCCCAGCATTTT.

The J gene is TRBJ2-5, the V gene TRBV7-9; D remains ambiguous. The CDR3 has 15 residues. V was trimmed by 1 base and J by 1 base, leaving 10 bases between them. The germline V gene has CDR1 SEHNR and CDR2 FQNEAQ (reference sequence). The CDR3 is CASSLELDPQETQYF. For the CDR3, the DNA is TGTGCCAGCAGCTTAGAGCTCGACCCCCAAGAGACCCAGTACTTC.

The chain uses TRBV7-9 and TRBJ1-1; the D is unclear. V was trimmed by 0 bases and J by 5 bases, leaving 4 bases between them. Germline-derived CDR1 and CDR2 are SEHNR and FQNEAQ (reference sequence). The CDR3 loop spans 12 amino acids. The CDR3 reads CASSLAGTEAFF. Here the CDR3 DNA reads TGTGCCAGCAGCTTAGCAGGGACTGAAGCTTTCTTT. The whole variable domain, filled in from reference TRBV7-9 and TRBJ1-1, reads DTGVSQNPRHKITKRGQNVTFRCDPISEHNRLYWYRQTLGQGPEFLTYFQNEAQLEKSRLLSDRFSAERPKGSFSTLEIQRTEQGDSAMYLCASSLAGTEAFFGQGTRLTVV.

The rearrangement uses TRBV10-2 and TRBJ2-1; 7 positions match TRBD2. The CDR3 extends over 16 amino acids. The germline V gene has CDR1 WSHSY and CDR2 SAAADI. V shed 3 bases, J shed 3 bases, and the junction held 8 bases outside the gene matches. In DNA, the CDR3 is TGCGCCAGCAGTGAACTTGTGGGCGGGGGCTACAATGAGCAGTTCTTC. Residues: CASSELVGGGYNEQFF.

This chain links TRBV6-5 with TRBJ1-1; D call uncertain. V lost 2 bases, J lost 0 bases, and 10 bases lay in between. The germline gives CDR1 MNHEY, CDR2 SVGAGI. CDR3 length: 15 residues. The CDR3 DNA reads TGTGCCAGCAGTTACGCTGGGGAGGTGAACACTGAAGCTTTCTTT. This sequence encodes CASSYAGEVNTEAFF.

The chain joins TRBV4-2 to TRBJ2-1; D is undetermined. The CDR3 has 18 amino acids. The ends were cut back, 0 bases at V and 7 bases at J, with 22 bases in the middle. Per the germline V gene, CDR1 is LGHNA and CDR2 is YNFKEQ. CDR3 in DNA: TGTGCCAGCAGCCAAGATGTAACCAGTCTGGCCGGATGGAATGAGCAGTTCTTC. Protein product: CASSQDVTSLAGWNEQFF.

The CDR3 loop reads CASSYGLTSGMSYEQYF. The CDR3 bases are TGTGCCAGCAGTTACGGACTGACTAGCGGGATGAGCTACGAGCAGTACTTC. V and J are TRBV7-6 and TRBJ2-7; 11 bases are shared with TRBD2. Germline V gene lookup returns CDR1 SGHVS and CDR2 FNYEAQ. V lost 6 bases to trimming and J lost 3 bases; unmatched junction nucleotides: 13. This CDR3 has 17 residues.

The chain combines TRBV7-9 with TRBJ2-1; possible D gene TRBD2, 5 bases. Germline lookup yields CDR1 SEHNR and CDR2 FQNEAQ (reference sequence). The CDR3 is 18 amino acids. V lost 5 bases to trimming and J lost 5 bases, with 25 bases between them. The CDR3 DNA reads TGTGCCAGCAGCCCGCGGGTCCATAACAGTAAGCGCCACAATGAGCAGTTCTTC. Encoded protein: CASSPRVHNSKRHNEQFF.

CDR3 region: CASAPGTSETNEQFF. DNA of the CDR3: TGTGCCAGCGCTCCCGGGACGTCAGAAACCAATGAGCAGTTCTTC. This rearrangement joins TRBV9 to TRBJ2-1; D assignment may be TRBD1 or TRBD2 (5 bases each). Trimming took 7 bases from V and 6 from J, leaving 20 bases between them. The germline gives CDR1 SGDLS, CDR2 YYNGEE. CDR3 length: 15 residues.

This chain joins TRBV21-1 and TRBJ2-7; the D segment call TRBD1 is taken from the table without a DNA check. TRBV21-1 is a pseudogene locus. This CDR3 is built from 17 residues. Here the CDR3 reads CASSKNPPDIYSYEQYF. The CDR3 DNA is TGTGCCAGCAGCAAAAATCCCCCTGACATCTACTCCTACGAGCAGTACTTC.

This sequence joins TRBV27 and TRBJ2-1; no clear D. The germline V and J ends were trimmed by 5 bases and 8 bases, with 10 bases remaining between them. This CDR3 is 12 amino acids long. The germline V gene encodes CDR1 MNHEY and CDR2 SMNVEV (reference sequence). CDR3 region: CASSPTWDEQFF. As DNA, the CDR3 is TGTGCCAGCAGTCCCACGTGGGATGAGCAGTTCTTC.

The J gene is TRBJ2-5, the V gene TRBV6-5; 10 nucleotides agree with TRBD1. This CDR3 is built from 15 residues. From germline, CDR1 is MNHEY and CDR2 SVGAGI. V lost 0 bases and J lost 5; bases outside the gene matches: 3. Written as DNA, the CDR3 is TGTGCCAGCAGTTACTCTGGACAGGGGGGGGAGACCCAGTACTTC. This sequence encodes CASSYSGQGGETQYF.

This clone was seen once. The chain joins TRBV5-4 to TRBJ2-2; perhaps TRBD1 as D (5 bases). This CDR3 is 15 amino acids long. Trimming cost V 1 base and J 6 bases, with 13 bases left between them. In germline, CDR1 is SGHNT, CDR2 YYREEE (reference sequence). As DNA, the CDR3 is TGTGCCAGCAGCTTGTCATCTGTAGGGGCCGGGGAGCTGTTTTTT. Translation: CASSLSSVGAGELFF.

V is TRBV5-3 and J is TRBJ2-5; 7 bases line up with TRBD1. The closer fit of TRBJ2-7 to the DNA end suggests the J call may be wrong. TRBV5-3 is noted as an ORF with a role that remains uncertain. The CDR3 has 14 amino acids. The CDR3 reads CARSCTRGPYEQYF. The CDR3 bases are TGTGCCAGAAGCTGCACTAGGGGGCCCTACGAGCAGTACTTC.

The CDR3 DNA is TGTGCCAGCAGCGTTGGGGGTACTGGAAACACCATATATTTT. This codes for CASSVGGTGNTIYF. J is TRBJ1-3 and V is TRBV9; D is perhaps TRBD1 (5 bases). The germline V gene encodes CDR1 SGDLS and CDR2 YYNGEE. The length of the CDR3 is 14 residues. V shed 2 bases and J shed 2 bases, with 8 bases lying between them.

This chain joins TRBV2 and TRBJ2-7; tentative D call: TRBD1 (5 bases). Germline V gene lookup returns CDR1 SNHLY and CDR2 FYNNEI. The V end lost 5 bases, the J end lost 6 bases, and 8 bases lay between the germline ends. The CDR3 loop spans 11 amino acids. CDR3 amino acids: CASSPGSEQYF. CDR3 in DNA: TGTGCCAGCAGTCCAGGGTCCGAGCAGTACTTC.

CDR3 in amino acids: CASSLSRGLESYEQYF. CDR3 sequence (DNA): TGTGCCAGCAGCTTATCACGGGGCCTGGAATCCTACGAGCAGTACTTC. V is TRBV11-3 and J is TRBJ2-7; D assignment may be TRBD1 or TRBD2 (5 bases each). Germline loops: CDR1 SGHNT, CDR2 YENEEA. The CDR3 is 16 residues long. The V end was cut by 2 bases, the J end by 1 base, with 15 bases between.

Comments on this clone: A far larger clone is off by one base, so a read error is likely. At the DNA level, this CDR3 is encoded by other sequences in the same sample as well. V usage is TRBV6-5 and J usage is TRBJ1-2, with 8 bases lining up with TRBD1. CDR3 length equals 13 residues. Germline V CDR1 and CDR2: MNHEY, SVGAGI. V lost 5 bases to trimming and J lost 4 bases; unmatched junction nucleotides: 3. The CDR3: CASSGTGGYGYTF. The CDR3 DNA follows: TGTGCCAGCAGTGGGACAGGTGGCTATGGCTACACCTTC.

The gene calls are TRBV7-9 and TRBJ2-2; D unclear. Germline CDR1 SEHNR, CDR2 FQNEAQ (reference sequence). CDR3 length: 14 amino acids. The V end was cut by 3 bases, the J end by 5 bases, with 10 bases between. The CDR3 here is CASSFDLKTGELFF. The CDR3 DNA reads TGTGCCAGCAGCTTTGACCTGAAGACCGGGGAGCTGTTTTTT. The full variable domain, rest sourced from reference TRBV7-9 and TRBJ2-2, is DTGVSQNPRHKITKRGQNVTFRCDPISEHNRLYWYRQTLGQGPEFLTYFQNEAQLEKSRLLSDRFSAERPKGSFSTLEIQRTEQGDSAMYLCASSFDLKTGELFFGEGSRLTVL.

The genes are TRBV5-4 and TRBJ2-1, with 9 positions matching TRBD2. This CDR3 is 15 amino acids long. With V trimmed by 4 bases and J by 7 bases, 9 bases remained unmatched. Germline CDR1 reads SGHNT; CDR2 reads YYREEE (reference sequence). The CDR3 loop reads CASSPREGLGNEQFF. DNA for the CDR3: TGTGCCAGCAGCCCGCGGGAGGGCCTTGGGAATGAGCAGTTCTTC.